Below are 21 T cell receptor beta chains sequenced from a single sample in a study of human T cells and chemical hapten exposure. TCRdb recomputed calls from the RACE reads with MiXCR, one row per CDR3 protein. There are roughly 180,000 distinct CDR3 sequences in the sample; about a fifth occur only once, and under 7.5% lies in the top ten. Stated time point: patch test 1, 2 weeks after DPC sensitization. Treatment specified: therapeutic diphenylcyclopropenone sensitization with weekly scalp DPC. Material: whole blood, obtained in connection with sensitization to the hapten diphenylcyclopropenone (DPC). These receptors all stem from a woman aged 50 to 65 with alopecia areata. Some clones in this sample may be carry-over from other donors' samples.

The chain employs TRBV5-8 and TRBJ2-7, with a weak D call TRBD2 (6 bases). CDR1 and CDR2 from the germline V gene are SGHTS and YDEGEE. Trimming took off 5 bases at V and 4 bases at J, with 13 bases between the two ends. The length of the CDR3 is 13 residues. The CDR3 coding sequence is TGTGCCAGCAGAGGTGGAGGGAGGTACGAGCAGTACTTC. It encodes CASRGGGRYEQYF.

This clonotype has just a few counts. The gene calls are TRBV29-1 and TRBJ1-4; D not resolved. V lost 0 bases, J lost 7 bases, and 9 bases lay in between. CDR3 length: 13 residues. Germline CDR1 is SQVTM and CDR2 is ANQGSEA. Written as DNA, the CDR3 is TGCAGCGTTGAAGAGAACACGGGTGAAAAACTGTTTTTT. Residues: CSVEENTGEKLFF.

This clonotype was counted ten times or more. V and J are TRBV7-9 and TRBJ2-7, with 9 bases that match TRBD1. V lost 5 bases, J lost 5 bases, and 4 bases stayed unmatched. The length of the CDR3 is 13 residues. Germline loops: CDR1 SEHNR, CDR2 FQNEAQ (reference sequence). CDR3 bases: TGTGCCAGCAGCCCGGGACAGGGCAACGAGCAGTACTTC. Amino acid sequence: CASSPGQGNEQYF.

The rearrangement links TRBV29-1 to TRBJ2-1; possibly TRBD1 or TRBD2 for D (5 bases each). Trimming stripped 7 bases from V and 1 base from J, with 17 bases between. The CDR3 is 15 residues long. In germline, CDR1 is SQVTM, CDR2 ANQGSEA. CDR3 loop: CSGLGARESYNEQFF. In DNA form, the CDR3 reads TGCAGCGGGCTCGGGGCCAGGGAGTCCTACAATGAGCAGTTCTTC.

The CDR3 nucleotides read TGCAGCGTTGGAGAGCAAGAGACCCAGTACTTC. It translates to CSVGEQETQYF. The rearrangement uses TRBV29-1 and TRBJ2-5; D gene uncertain. This CDR3 spans 11 amino acids. Trimming removed 4 bases from V and 2 bases from J, with 5 bases in between. Germline CDR1 and CDR2: SQVTM and ANQGSEA.

This sequence joins TRBV12-3 or TRBV12-4 and TRBJ2-1; 9 bases are shared with TRBD2. This CDR3 contains 14 residues. Trimming at V came to 7 bases and at J to 2 bases, leaving 3 bases not matched to a gene. The CDR3 sequence: CASTGGRAYNEQFF. CDR3 DNA: TGTGCCAGCACTGGCGGGAGGGCCTACAATGAGCAGTTCTTC.

The chain employs TRBV7-2 and TRBJ2-1, with 7 positions matching TRBD2. Germline V gene data show CDR1 as SGHTA and CDR2 as FQGNSA. J was trimmed by 9 bases and V by 5 bases; bases with no gene match: 19. The CDR3 totals 17 residues. The CDR3 sequence: CASSRTSVAVVRPEQFF. In DNA, the CDR3 is TGTGCCAGCAGCCGTACTAGCGTCGCGGTTGTACGGCCTGAGCAGTTCTTC.

Only a few counts were recorded for this clonotype. This chain uses TRBV12-3 or TRBV12-4 with TRBJ1-2; possible D gene TRBD1, 5 bases. The V and J ends lost 0 bases and 7 bases respectively, with 9 bases between them. The CDR3 consists of 13 residues. The CDR3 loop reads CASSLASRAGYTF. The CDR3 nucleotides are TGTGCCAGCAGTTTAGCGAGCAGGGCTGGCTACACCTTC.

The genes are TRBV11-2 and TRBJ1-2; D not certain. The V and J ends lost 4 bases and 7 bases respectively, with 19 bases between them. This CDR3 region has 15 residues. Germline CDR1 SGHAT, CDR2 FQNNGV. The CDR3 region is CASSSLDRERGGYTF. The CDR3 DNA reads TGTGCCAGCAGCTCGCTGGACCGCGAACGGGGTGGCTACACCTTC. Full variable domain (remainder filled in from reference TRBV11-2 and TRBJ1-2): EAGVAQSPRYKIIEKRQSVAFWCNPISGHATLYWYQQILGQGPKLLIQFQNNGVVDDSQLPKDRFSAERLKGVDSTLKIQPAKLEDSAVYLCASSSLDRERGGYTFGSGTRLTVV.

This clonotype was seen a handful of times. CDR3 residues: CASSLDWDSPLHF. The CDR3 region has the DNA TGCGCCAGCAGCTTGGATTGGGATTCACCCCTCCACTTT. The chain joins TRBV5-1 to TRBJ1-6; D is unclear. CDR1 SGHRS and CDR2 YFSETQ come from the germline V gene. The CDR3 extends over 13 amino acids. The V end lost 0 bases, the J end lost 8 bases, and 6 bases lay between the germline ends.

This clonotype has a handful of counts. The chain carries TRBV29-1 and TRBJ2-7; TRBD2 agrees at 11 bases. The CDR3 length is 13 residues. J was trimmed by 3 bases and V by 5 bases; bases with no gene match: 3. Germline CDR1 SQVTM, CDR2 ANQGSEA. CDR3 in amino acids: CSVSTSGSYEQYF. CDR3 nucleotide sequence: TGCAGCGTTTCAACTAGCGGGAGCTACGAGCAGTACTTC.

V and J are TRBV5-1 and TRBJ2-2; 10 nucleotides match TRBD2. In germline, CDR1 is SGHRS, CDR2 YFSETQ. The CDR3 length is 19 residues. V dropped 0 bases and J dropped 1; count of bases not matched to a gene: 9. The DNA for the CDR3 is TGCGCCAGCAGCTTGGCTCCAAGCGGGAGGGCCGGGAACACCGGGGAGCTGTTTTTT. The encoded protein is CASSLAPSGRAGNTGELFF.

V is TRBV10-1 and J is TRBJ2-1; possible D gene TRBD1, 5 bases. The germline V and J ends were trimmed by 10 bases and 4 bases, with 29 bases remaining between them. The germline CDR1 and CDR2 sequences are WNHNN and SYGVQD (reference sequence). The CDR3 extends over 18 amino acids. For the CDR3, the DNA is TGCGCCAACTCCCCTGAAGTCATATCCACAAGGGGTTACAATGAGCAGTTCTTC. Translation: CANSPEVISTRGYNEQFF.

Many counts were recorded for this clonotype. The CDR3 region is CAISEGQGSNEQFF. For the CDR3, the DNA is TGTGCCATCAGTGAGGGACAGGGCAGTAATGAGCAGTTCTTC. The chain links TRBV10-3 to TRBJ2-1; 8 bases line up with TRBD1. The CDR3 extends over 14 amino acids. Trimming took 2 bases from V and 7 from J; bases not matched to a gene: 4. Germline lookup yields CDR1 ENHRY and CDR2 SYGVKD.

This clonotype was found once. A much larger clone differs from this one at a single base, so this may be a read error. This rearrangement joins TRBV5-1 to TRBJ1-1; D unresolved. Germline loops: CDR1 SGHRS, CDR2 YFSETQ. There are 14 residues in the CDR3. Trimming took 0 bases from V and 10 from J, leaving 16 bases between them. The CDR3 DNA reads TGCGCCAGCAGCTTGGCCACTCTAGGCGCTGTAGCTTTCTTT. This codes for CASSLATLGAVAFF.

The rearrangement uses TRBV24-1 and TRBJ2-1; D is uncertain. There are 14 residues in the CDR3. Trimming took 0 bases from V and 10 from J, leaving 12 bases between them. Looked up from germline, CDR1 is KGHDR and CDR2 is SFDVKD. The CDR3 nucleotides are TGTGCCACCAGTGATTTGAGATTCGAGAACGAGCAGTTCTTC. Protein product: CATSDLRFENEQFF.

The V call is TRBV11-2, the J call TRBJ2-1, with 7 bases lining up with TRBD2. J lost 0 bases, V lost 5 bases, and 4 bases had no gene match. There are 15 residues in the CDR3. Per the germline V gene, CDR1 is SGHAT and CDR2 is FQNNGV. As DNA, the CDR3 is TGTGCCAGCAGCGGTTGGGGGGGCTCCTACAATGAGCAGTTCTTC. Translated, it gives CASSGWGGSYNEQFF.

This clonotype was detected only a few times. The genes are TRBV4-2 and TRBJ2-2, with TRBD2 matching over 9 bases. Germline loops: CDR1 LGHNA, CDR2 YNFKEQ. The ends lost 4 bases at V and 7 bases at J; junction bases unmatched: 13. CDR3 length: 17 amino acids. The CDR3 DNA reads TGTGCCAGCAGCCGGCGTCCGCGCGGGAGGGAGAACGGGGAGCTGTTTTTT. As protein: CASSRRPRGRENGELFF.

The chain uses TRBV28 and TRBJ2-5, with no clear D. CDR3 length: 15 amino acids. Germline CDR1 MDHEN, CDR2 SYDVKM. Trimming stripped 2 bases from V and 2 bases from J, with 12 bases between. The CDR3 loop reads CASSLASGYQETQYF. CDR3 nucleotide sequence: TGTGCCAGCAGTTTAGCCTCCGGTTATCAAGAGACCCAGTACTTC.

This clonotype was seen only a few times. The V and J genes are TRBV5-1 and TRBJ2-1; possibly TRBD2 for D (5 bases). Germline loops: CDR1 SGHRS, CDR2 YFSETQ. CDR3 length: 13 amino acids. V shed 4 bases and J shed 8 bases, with 13 bases lying between them. The DNA for the CDR3 is TGCGCCAGCAGCGTCCGGGAACGCGATGAGCAGTTCTTC. It translates to CASSVRERDEQFF.

The chain links TRBV7-9 to TRBJ1-1; D is ambiguous. The CDR3 is 13 residues long. V lost 1 base to trimming and J lost 2 bases, with 5 bases between them. Germline loops: CDR1 SEHNR, CDR2 FQNEAQ (reference sequence). In DNA form, the CDR3 reads TGTGCCAGCAGCTTAGGACACAACACTGAAGCTTTCTTT. It codes for CASSLGHNTEAFF.